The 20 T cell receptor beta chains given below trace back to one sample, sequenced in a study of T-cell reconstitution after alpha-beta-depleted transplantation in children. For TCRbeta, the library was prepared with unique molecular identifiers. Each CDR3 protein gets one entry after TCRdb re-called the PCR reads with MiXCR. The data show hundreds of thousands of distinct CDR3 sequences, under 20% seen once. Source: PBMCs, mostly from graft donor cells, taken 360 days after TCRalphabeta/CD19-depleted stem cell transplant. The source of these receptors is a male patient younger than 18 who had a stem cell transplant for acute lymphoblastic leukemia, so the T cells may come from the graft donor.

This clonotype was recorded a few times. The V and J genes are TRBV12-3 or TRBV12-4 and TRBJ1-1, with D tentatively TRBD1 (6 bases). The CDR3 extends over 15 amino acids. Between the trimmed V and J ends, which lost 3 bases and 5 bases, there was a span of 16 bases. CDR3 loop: CASSFWGGGGTEAFF. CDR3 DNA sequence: TGTGCCAGCAGTTTCTGGGGGGGCGGAGGGACTGAAGCTTTCTTT.

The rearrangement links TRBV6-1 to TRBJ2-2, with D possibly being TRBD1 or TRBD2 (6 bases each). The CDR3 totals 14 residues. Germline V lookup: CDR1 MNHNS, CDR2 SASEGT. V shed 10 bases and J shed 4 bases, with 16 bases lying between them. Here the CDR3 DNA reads TGTGCCACTAGAGGGGGAGCGGGCACCGGGGAGCTGTTTTTT. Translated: CATRGGAGTGELFF.

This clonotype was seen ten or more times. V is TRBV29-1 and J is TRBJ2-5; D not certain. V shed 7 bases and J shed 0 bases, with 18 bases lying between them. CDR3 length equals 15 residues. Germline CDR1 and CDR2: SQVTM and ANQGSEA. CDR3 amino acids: CSALMVRPYQETQYF. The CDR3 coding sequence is TGCAGCGCCTTAATGGTCAGACCGTACCAAGAGACCCAGTACTTC.

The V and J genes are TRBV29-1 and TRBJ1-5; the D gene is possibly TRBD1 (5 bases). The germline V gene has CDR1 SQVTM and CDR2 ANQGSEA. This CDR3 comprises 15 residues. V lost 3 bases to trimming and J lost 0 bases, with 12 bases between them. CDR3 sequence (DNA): TGCAGCGTTGAGGGGCGGACATATAGCAATCAGCCCCAGCATTTT. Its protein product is CSVEGRTYSNQPQHF.

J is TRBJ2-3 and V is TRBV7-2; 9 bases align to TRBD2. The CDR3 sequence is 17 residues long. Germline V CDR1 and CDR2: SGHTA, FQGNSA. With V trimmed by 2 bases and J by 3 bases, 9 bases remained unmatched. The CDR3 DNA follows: TGTGCCAGCAGCTTATTAGGGCGGGAGGGCCTAACAGATACGCAGTATTTT. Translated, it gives CASSLLGREGLTDTQYF. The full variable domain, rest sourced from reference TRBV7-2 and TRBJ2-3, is GAGVSQSPSNKVTEKGKDVELRCDPISGHTALYWYRQSLGQGLEFLIYFQGNSAPDKSGLPSDRFSAERTGGSVSTLTIQRTQQEDSAVYLCASSLLGREGLTDTQYFGPGTRLTVL.

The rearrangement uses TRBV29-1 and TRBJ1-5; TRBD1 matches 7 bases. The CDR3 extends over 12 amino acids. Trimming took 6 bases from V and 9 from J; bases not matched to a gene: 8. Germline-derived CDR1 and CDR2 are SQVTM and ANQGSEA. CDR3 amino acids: CSVWTGVGPQHF. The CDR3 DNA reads TGCAGCGTGTGGACAGGAGTGGGGCCCCAGCATTTT. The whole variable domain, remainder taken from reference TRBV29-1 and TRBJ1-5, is SAVISQKPSRDICQRGTSLTIQCQVDSQVTMMFWYRQQPGQSLTLIATANQGSEATYESGFVIDKFPISRPNLTFSTLTVSNMSPEDSSIYLCSVWTGVGPQHFGDGTRLSIL.

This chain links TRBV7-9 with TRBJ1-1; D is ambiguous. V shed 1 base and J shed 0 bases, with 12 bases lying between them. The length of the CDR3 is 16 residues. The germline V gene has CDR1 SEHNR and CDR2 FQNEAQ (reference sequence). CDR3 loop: CASSLGSGLMNTEAFF. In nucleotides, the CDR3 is TGTGCCAGCAGCTTAGGAAGTGGTCTCATGAACACTGAAGCTTTCTTT.

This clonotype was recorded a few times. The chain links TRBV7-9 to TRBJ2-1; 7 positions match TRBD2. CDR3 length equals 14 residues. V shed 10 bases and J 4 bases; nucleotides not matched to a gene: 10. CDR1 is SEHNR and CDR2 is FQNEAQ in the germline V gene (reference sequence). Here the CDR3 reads CAKLLRDYYNEQFF. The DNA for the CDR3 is TGTGCCAAGCTCCTCCGGGACTATTACAATGAGCAGTTCTTC.

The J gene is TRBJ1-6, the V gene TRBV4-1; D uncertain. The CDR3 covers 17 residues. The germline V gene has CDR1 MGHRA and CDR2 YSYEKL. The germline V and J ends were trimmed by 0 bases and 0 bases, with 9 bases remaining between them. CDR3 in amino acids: CASSQERWRSYNSPLHF. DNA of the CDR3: TGCGCCAGCAGCCAAGAAAGGTGGCGCTCCTATAATTCACCCCTCCACTTT.

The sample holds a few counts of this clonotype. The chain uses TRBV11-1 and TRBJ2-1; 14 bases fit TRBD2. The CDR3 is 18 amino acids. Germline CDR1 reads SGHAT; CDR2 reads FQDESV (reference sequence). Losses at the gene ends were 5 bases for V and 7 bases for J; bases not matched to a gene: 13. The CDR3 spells CASSPGTSGRGVQNEQFF. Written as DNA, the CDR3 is TGTGCCAGCAGCCCCGGGACTAGCGGGAGAGGAGTCCAAAATGAGCAGTTCTTC.

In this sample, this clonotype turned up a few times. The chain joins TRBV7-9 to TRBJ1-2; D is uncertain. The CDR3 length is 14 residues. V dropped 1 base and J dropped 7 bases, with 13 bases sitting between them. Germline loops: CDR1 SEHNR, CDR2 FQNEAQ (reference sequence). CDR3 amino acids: CASSLDSDRGGYTF. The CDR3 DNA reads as TGTGCCAGCAGCTTAGACAGCGACCGGGGTGGCTACACCTTC.

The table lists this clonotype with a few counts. The chain's CDR3 is CASSWGQRNIQYF. CDR3 DNA sequence: TGCGCCAGCAGCTGGGGACAGCGGAACATTCAGTACTTC. J is TRBJ2-4 and V is TRBV5-1; 7 bases line up with TRBD1. V was clipped by 3 bases and J by 7 bases; unmatched bases: 4. This CDR3 has 13 amino acids. Per germline, CDR1 SGHRS and CDR2 YFSETQ.

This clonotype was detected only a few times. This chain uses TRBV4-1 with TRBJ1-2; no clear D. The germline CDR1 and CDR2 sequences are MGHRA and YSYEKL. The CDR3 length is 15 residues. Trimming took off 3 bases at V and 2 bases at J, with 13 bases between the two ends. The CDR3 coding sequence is TGCGCCAGCAGCCACCCAACCGGGATAAACTATGGCTACACCTTC. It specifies CASSHPTGINYGYTF.

For the CDR3, the DNA is TGCGCCAGCAGCTTGTCCGAGGCTAGCGGTTCCTGGTTCCAAGAGACCCAGTACTTC. It translates to CASSLSEASGSWFQETQYF. The gene calls are TRBV5-1 and TRBJ2-5; 7 positions agree with TRBD2. The germline gives CDR1 SGHRS, CDR2 YFSETQ. CDR3 size: 19 residues. V was pared by 1 base and J by 1 base, with 16 bases of the junction left unmatched.

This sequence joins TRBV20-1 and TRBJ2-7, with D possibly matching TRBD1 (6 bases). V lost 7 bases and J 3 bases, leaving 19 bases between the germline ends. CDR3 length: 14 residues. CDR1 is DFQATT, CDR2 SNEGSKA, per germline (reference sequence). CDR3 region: CSVSTGTGHYEQYF. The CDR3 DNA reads TGCAGTGTCTCAACCGGGACGGGACACTACGAGCAGTACTTC.

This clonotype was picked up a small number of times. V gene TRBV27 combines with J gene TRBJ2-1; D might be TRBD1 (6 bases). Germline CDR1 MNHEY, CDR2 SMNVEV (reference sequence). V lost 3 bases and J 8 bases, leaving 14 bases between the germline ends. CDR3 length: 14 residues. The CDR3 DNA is TGTGCCAGCAGTTTTTGGGACATAATCGATGAGCAGTTCTTC. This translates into CASSFWDIIDEQFF.

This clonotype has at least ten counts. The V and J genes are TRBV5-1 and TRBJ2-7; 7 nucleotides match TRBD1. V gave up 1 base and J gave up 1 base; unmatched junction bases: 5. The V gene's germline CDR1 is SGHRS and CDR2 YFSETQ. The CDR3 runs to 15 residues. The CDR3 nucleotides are TGCGCCAGCAGCTTGAGACAGGGATCATCCTACGAGCAGTACTTC. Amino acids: CASSLRQGSSYEQYF.

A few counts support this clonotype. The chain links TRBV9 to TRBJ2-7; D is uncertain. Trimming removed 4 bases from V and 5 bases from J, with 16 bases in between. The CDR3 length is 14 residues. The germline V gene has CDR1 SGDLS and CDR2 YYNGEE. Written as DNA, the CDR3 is TGTGCCAGCAGCCTGGGAAGGAAGGCCCACGAGCAGTACTTC. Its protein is CASSLGRKAHEQYF.

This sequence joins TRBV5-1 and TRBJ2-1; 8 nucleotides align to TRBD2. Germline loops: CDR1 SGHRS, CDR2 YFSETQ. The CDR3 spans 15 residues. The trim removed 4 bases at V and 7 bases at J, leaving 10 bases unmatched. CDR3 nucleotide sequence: TGCGCCAGCAGCCTGGGACTAGTATCGCCAAATGAGCAGTTCTTC. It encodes CASSLGLVSPNEQFF.

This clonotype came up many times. The DNA for the CDR3 is TGTGCCACCAGCAGGACAGCCACCTCCTACGAGCAGTACTTC. Its protein is CATSRTATSYEQYF. The chain combines TRBV15 with TRBJ2-7, with D possibly matching TRBD1 (5 bases). Germline V gene lookup returns CDR1 LNHNV and CDR2 YYDKDF (reference sequence). V was pared by 3 bases and J by 0 bases, with 9 bases between. The CDR3 is 14 amino acids.